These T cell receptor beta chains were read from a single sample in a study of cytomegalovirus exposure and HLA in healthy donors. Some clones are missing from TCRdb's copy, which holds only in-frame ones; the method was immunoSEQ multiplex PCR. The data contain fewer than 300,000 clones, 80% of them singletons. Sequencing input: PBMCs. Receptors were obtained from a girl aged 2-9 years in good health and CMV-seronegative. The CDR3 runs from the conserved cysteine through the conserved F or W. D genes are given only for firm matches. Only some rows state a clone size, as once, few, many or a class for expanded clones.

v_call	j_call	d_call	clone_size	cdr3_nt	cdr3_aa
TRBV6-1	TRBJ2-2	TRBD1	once	TGTGCCAGCTCAGTCTGGACAGGTAACCCCGGGGAGCTGTTTTTT	CASSVWTGNPGELFF
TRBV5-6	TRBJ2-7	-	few	TGTGCCAGCAGCTTCGGGGGTTTCTCCTACGAGCAGTACTTC	CASSFGGFSYEQYF
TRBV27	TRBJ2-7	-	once	TGTGCCAGCAGACGAACTTTCTCCTACGAGCAGTACTTC	CASRRTFSYEQYF
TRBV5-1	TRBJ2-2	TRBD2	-	TGCGCCAGCAGCTTTACTAGCGGGGGGGCCGGGGAGCTGTTTTTT	CASSFTSGGAGELFF
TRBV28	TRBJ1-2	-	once	TGTGCCAGCAGACCGGGTCTAGTTTATGGCTACACCTTC	CASRPGLVYGYTF
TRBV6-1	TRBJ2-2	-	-	TGTGCCAGCAGTGCGGTTACCGTAGGGGAGCTGTTTTTT	CASSAVTVGELFF
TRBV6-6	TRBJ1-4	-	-	TGTGCCAGCGATCTTCGGGGGGGATATGAAAAACTGTTTTTT	CASDLRGGYEKLFF
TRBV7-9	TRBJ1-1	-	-	TGTGCCAGCAACTCGGGTGGGTTGAACACTGAAGCTTTCTTT	CASNSGGLNTEAFF
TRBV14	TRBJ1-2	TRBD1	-	TGTGCCAGCAGCCAAATAGGCCGGGACAGGGGGAGTTATGGCTACACCTTC	CASSQIGRDRGSYGYTF
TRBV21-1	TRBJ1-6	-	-	TGTGCCAGCAGCTCCAGGGACAGTTATGATTCACCCCTCCACTTT	CASSSRDSYDSPLHF
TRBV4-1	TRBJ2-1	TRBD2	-	TGCGCCAGCAGCCAAGGAGCGGGACTAGCGTTAAATGAGCAGTTCTTC	CASSQGAGLALNEQFF
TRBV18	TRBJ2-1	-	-	TGTGCCAGCTCAGAAACCCAGGGGAATGAGCAGTTCTTC	CASSETQGNEQFF
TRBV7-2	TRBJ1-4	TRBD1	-	TGTGCCAGCAGCTTAGCTGTCGGGACAGGGAGGTTGGGGACTAATGAAAAACTGTTTTTT	CASSLAVGTGRLGTNEKLFF
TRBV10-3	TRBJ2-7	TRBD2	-	TGTGCCATCAGTGAGTCGATACTGGGGGGGGCCTACGAGCAGTACTTC	CAISESILGGAYEQYF
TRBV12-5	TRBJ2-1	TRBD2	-	TGTGCTAGTGGTTTACCCCAGTCTTCTAGCGGCTACAATGAGCAGTTCTTC	CASGLPQSSSGYNEQFF
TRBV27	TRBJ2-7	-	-	TGTGCCAGCAGTCACGCGAACGAGCAGTACTTC	CASSHANEQYF